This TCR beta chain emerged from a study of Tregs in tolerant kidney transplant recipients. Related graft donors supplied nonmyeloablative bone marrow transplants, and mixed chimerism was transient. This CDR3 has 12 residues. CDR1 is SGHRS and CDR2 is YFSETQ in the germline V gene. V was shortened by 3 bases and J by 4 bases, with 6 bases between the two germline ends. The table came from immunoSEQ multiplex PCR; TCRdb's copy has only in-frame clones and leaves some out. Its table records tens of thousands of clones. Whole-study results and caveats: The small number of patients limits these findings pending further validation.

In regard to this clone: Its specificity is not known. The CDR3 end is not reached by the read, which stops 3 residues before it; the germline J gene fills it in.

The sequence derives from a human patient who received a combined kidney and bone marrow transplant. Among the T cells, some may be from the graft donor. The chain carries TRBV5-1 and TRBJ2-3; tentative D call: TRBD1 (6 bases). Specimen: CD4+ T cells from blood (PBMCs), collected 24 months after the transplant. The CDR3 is CASSSGADTQYF. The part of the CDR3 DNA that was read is TGCGCCAGCAGCTCAGGGGCAGATACG.